This TCR beta chain was found in a study of blood T cell repertoires in COVID-19. At the level of the study: Sample material is recorded as cDNA or gDNA derived from T cells, B-cell-depleted T cells, or PBMCs.

The germline gives CDR1 LGHDT, CDR2 YNNKEL (reference sequence). The CDR3 is 15 amino acids. The ends lost 5 bases at V and 1 base at J; junction bases unmatched: 6. Sequenced by immunoSEQ multiplex PCR; TCRdb stores in-frame clones only, minus some. The repertoire holds 95,000 to 100,000 clones, with roughly nine tenths as singletons. The sequence was obtained from a man aged 45-65 years with acute or convalescent COVID-19. The rearrangement links TRBV3-1 (or the pseudogene TRBV3-2) to TRBJ2-3, with 7 positions matching TRBD2. The material sequenced was peripheral blood. The CDR3 sequence is CASSKSGAGTDTQYF. The DNA for the CDR3 is TGTGCCAGCAGCAAAAGCGGGGCAGGCACAGATACGCAGTATTTT.